The T cell receptor (beta chain) under discussion was sequenced for a study of T-cell memory formation after mild COVID-19. Study-wide results and caveats: Clones that contracted clustered mainly in CM and EM if CD4+ and in EMRA if CD8+.

This clonotype was found many times. What it recognizes is unknown. TCRdb ran MiXCR on the 5' RACE reads and lists one entry per CDR3 protein. The table records hundreds of thousands of distinct CDR3 sequences, roughly 17% of them present only once. This sequence was found in a man aged 18 to 29 who had mild COVID-19 (a few samples of this study predate the infection). Cell type and time point are not known. Sequenced material: PBMCs or a T cell subset sorted from them (not recorded which).

Here the CDR3 reads CASSYRDGLKNTEAFF. In DNA form, the CDR3 reads TGTGCCAGCAGTTACCGGGACGGGTTGAAGAACACTGAAGCTTTCTTT. The V gene is TRBV12-3 or TRBV12-4, the J gene TRBJ1-1; possibly TRBD1 for D (5 bases). The V end was cut by 4 bases, the J end by 1 base, with 16 bases between. The CDR3 has 16 amino acids.